This TCR beta chain is drawn from a study of T cells in women clearing cervical HPV infection. Study-wide background: Controls were women whose single incident HPV16 infection cleared within 12 months without precancer or cancer.

The germline gives CDR1 SGHVS, CDR2 FQNEAQ. V shed 4 bases, J shed 9 bases, and the junction held 7 bases outside the gene matches. CDR3 length equals 14 residues. In the case of this clone: The missing CDR3 end, 3 residues past where the read stops, is filled in from the germline J gene.

Method: immunoSEQ multiplex PCR; TCRdb's copy keeps in-frame clones and lacks some. The sample has tens of thousands of clones. The chain is built from TRBV7-8 and TRBJ1-5; 9 nucleotides line up with TRBD1. Sequenced material: blood buffy coat. The sequence came from a woman aged 18 to 75 with a cervical HPV16 infection that either progressed to CIN3+ or cleared (not recorded which). The part of the CDR3 DNA that was read is TGTGCCAGCAGCTACGGACAGGGGAGGTTGCCC. This gives the protein CASSYGQGRLP. Given in full, the CDR3 is CASSYGQGRLPQHF.